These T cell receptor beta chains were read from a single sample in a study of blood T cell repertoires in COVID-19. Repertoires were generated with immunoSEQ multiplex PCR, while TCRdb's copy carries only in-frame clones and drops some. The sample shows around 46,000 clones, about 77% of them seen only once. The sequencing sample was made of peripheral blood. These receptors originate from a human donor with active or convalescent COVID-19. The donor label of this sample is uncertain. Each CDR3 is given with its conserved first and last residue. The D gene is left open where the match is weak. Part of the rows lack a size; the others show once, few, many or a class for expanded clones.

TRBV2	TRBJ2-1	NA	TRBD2	CASSDRGGGSLSSYNEQFF	TGTGCCAGCAGTGATCGTGGGGGAGGGTCCCTTAGCTCCTACAATGAGCAGTTCTTC
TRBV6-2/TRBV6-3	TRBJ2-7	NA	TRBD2	CASSYSSGGRSSYEQYF	TGTGCCAGCAGTTACTCGTCTGGCGGGAGGAGCTCCTACGAGCAGTACTTC
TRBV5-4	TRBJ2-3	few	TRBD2	CASSLRETSGDPSTDTQYF	TGTGCCAGCAGCTTGAGGGAAACTAGCGGGGACCCTAGCACAGATACGCAGTATTTT
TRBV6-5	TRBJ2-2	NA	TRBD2	CASRTSGNTGELFF	TGTGCCTCTAGGACTAGCGGAAACACCGGGGAGCTGTTTTTT
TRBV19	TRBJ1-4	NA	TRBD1	CASSSPRGATNEKLFF	TGTGCCAGTAGTTCCCCCAGGGGGGCGACTAATGAAAAACTGTTTTTT
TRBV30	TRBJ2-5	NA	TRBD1	CAWTRDRGTFKYF	TGTGCCTGGACTCGGGACAGGGGGACGTTTAAGTACTTC
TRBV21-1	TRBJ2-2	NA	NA	CASSCRESDTGELFF	TGTGCCAGCAGCTGCAGGGAATCGGACACCGGGGAGCTGTTTTTT
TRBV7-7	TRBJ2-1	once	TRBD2	CASSDLAGEYNEQFF	TGTGCCAGCAGCGACCTAGCGGGAGAATACAATGAGCAGTTCTTC
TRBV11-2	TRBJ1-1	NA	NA	CASSAMVNTEAFF	TGTGCCAGCAGCGCGATGGTGAACACTGAAGCTTTCTTT
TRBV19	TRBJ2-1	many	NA	CASSSGIEQFF	TGTGCCAGTAGTAGCGGGATTGAGCAGTTCTTC
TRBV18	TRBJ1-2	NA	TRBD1	CASSPSGQFTYGYTF	TGTGCCAGCTCACCCTCGGGACAGTTTACCTATGGCTACACCTTC
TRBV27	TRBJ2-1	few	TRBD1	CASSVDTGGYEQFF	TGTGCCAGCAGTGTCGACACAGGGGGCTATGAGCAGTTCTTC
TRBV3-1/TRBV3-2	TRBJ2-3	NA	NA	CASSQVISVTDTQYF	TGTGCCAGCAGCCAAGTCATTTCAGTCACAGATACGCAGTATTTT
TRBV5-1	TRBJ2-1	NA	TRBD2	CASSALGLAGNNEQFF	TGCGCCAGCAGCGCACTTGGACTAGCGGGAAACAATGAGCAGTTCTTC
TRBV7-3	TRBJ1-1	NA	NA	CASSSTEMNTEAFF	TGTGCCAGCAGTTCAACAGAGATGAACACTGAAGCTTTCTTT
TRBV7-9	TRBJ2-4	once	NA	CASSQGSGLGDIQYF	TGTGCCAGCAGCCAGGGGTCCGGGTTAGGAGACATTCAGTACTTC
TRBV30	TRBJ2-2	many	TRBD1	CAWRLTGSGELFF	TGTGCCTGGAGGCTGACAGGGTCCGGGGAGCTGTTTTTT
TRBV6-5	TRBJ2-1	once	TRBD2	CASSFDSGRRHEQFF	TGTGCCAGCAGTTTCGATAGCGGGAGAAGACATGAGCAGTTCTTC
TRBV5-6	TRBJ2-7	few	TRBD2	CASSPLAGGSYEQYF	TGTGCCAGCAGCCCTCTGGCGGGAGGCTCCTACGAGCAGTACTTC
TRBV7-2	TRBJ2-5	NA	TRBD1	CASKPPGQGETQYF	TGTGCCAGCAAACCCCCGGGACAGGGAGAGACCCAGTACTTC
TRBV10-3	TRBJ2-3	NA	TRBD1	CAISVSRTGGTDTQYF	TGTGCCATCAGTGTGTCTAGGACAGGGGGGACAGATACGCAGTATTTT
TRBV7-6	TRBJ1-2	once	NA	CASSLEGSAIAGYTF	TGTGCCAGCAGCTTAGAAGGCAGCGCCATTGCGGGCTACACCTTC
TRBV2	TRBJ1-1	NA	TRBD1	CASRLGTGSLPYMNTEAFF	TGTGCCAGCAGGCTAGGGACAGGGTCTCTTCCATATATGAACACTGAAGCTTTCTTT
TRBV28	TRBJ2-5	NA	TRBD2	CASSSRAAGDPQYF	TGTGCCAGCAGTTCGAGAGCAGCGGGAGACCCCCAGTACTTC
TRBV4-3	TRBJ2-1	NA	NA	CASSQAILSSYNEQFF	TGCGCCAGCAGCCAAGCCATACTAAGCTCCTACAATGAGCAGTTCTTC
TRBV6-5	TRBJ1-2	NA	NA	CASVGRDYGYTF	TGTGCCAGTGTAGGGAGGGACTATGGCTACACCTTC
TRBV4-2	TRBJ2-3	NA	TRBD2	CASSLGTSGGTDTQYF	TGTGCCAGCAGCCTGGGAACGAGCGGGGGCACAGATACGCAGTATTTT
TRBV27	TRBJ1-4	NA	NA	CASSLHRDLGEKLFF	TGTGCCAGCAGTTTACATAGGGACTTGGGTGAAAAACTGTTTTTT
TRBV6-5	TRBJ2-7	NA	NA	CASTPAVGSYEQYF	TGTGCCAGCACCCCCGCGGTAGGCTCCTACGAGCAGTACTTC
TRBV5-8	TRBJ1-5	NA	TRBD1	CASSIGTGAYSNQPQHF	TGTGCCAGCAGCATCGGGACAGGGGCTTATAGCAATCAGCCCCAGCATTTT
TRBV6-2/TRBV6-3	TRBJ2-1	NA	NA	CASSYSQDSRQFF	TGTGCCAGCAGTTACTCCCAGGACAGCAGGCAGTTCTTC
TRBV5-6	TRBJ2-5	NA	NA	CASSAHRVGETQYF	TGTGCCAGCAGCGCCCACAGGGTCGGGGAGACCCAGTACTTC
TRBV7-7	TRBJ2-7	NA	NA	CASSLAPGKGYEQYF	TGTGCTAGCAGCTTAGCACCCGGGAAGGGATACGAGCAGTACTTC
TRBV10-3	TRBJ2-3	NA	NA	CAISRGQGDTQYF	TGTGCCATCAGTAGAGGGCAAGGAGATACGCAGTATTTT
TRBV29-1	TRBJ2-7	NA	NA	CSVSDSFSSYEQYF	TGCAGCGTTTCGGACAGCTTCTCGTCCTACGAGCAGTACTTC
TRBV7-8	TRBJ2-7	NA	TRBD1	CASSFRQGQTQSYEQYF	TGTGCCAGCAGCTTCCGACAGGGACAAACTCAATCCTACGAGCAGTACTTC
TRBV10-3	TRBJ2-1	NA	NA	CAISAGWSYNEQFF	TGTGCCATCAGTGCGGGATGGTCCTACAATGAGCAGTTCTTC
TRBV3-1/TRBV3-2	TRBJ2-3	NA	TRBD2	CASSHPRTSGDPLRNTQYF	TGTGCCAGCAGCCATCCCCGGACTAGCGGGGATCCCTTGAGGAATACGCAGTATTTT
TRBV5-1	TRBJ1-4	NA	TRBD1	CASSQMTGNEKLFF	TGCGCCAGCAGCCAAATGACAGGGAATGAAAAACTGTTTTTT
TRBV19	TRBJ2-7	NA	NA	CASSSSYEQYF	TGTGCCAGTAGTAGTAGCTACGAGCAGTACTTC
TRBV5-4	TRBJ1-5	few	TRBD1	CASSWDRVQPQHF	TGTGCCAGCAGCTGGGACAGGGTTCAGCCCCAGCATTTT
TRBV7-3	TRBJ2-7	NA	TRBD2	CASSRSGGEQYF	TGTGCCAGCAGCCGCAGCGGGGGAGAGCAGTACTTC